Below are 30 T cell receptor beta chains sequenced from a single sample in a study of blood T cell repertoires in COVID-19 (dated by TCRdb to 2019 to 2021). The library was prepared using the immunoSEQ multiplex PCR assay. The table comes from immuneACCESS by way of TCRdb, which keeps in-frame sequences with V and J called. Part of the clones is missing from these tables; in studies checked, under half for an unresolved V gene and the rest for unknown reasons. The sample records 330,000 or so clones, 88% of which are singletons. Around 5% of the sample is in the top ten clones. Input material: PBMCs or T cells enriched from blood (not recorded which). The source of these receptors is a man younger than 45 who had recovered from COVID-19.

This chain uses TRBV10-1 with TRBJ2-1; 8 bases match TRBD2. There are 16 residues in the CDR3. The ends lost 0 bases at V and 6 bases at J; junction bases unmatched: 7. Germline V gives CDR1 WNHNN, CDR2 SYGVQD (reference sequence). Written as DNA, the CDR3 is TGCGCCAGCAGTGAGTCAGTCGGGGGGGAACTCAATGAGCAGTTCTTC. Translated, it gives CASSESVGGELNEQFF.

The gene calls are TRBV5-1 and TRBJ2-2; D may be TRBD1 (6 bases). This CDR3 spans 15 amino acids. Germline V lookup: CDR1 SGHRS, CDR2 YFSETQ. Trimming stripped 3 bases from V and 1 base from J, with 10 bases between. In nucleotides, the CDR3 is TGCGCCAGCAGCTATTCAGGGGAGAACACCGGGGAGCTGTTTTTT. Protein sequence: CASSYSGENTGELFF.

The chain employs TRBV7-9 and TRBJ2-7, with D perhaps matching TRBD1 (5 bases). The CDR3 consists of 16 residues. Trimming took 2 bases from V and 2 from J, leaving 16 bases between them. CDR1 SEHNR and CDR2 FQNEAQ come from the germline V gene (reference sequence). CDR3 residues: CASSLNPTGNTYEQYF. In nucleotides, the CDR3 is TGTGCCAGCAGCTTAAATCCTACAGGAAATACCTACGAGCAGTACTTC.

This chain connects TRBV5-1 to TRBJ1-1; a possible D gene is TRBD1 (5 bases). Trimming removed 5 bases at V and 4 bases at J, with 15 bases between. Germline CDR1 is SGHRS and CDR2 is YFSETQ. The CDR3 has 14 residues. CDR3 coding DNA: TGCGCCAGCAGTTCGACGGGGGGAGGCACTGAAGCTTTCTTT. Translation: CASSSTGGGTEAFF.

This chain joins TRBV14 and TRBJ1-6; TRBD1 might be the D (5 bases). This CDR3 contains 13 residues. V dropped 0 bases and J dropped 10 bases, with 7 bases sitting between them. Germline V gene lookup returns CDR1 SGHDN and CDR2 FVKESK. CDR3 in DNA: TGTGCCAGCAGCCAAGACAGGGCATCACCCCTCCACTTT. Translated: CASSQDRASPLHF.

This clone was counted a few times. In the same sample, other DNA sequences code for this CDR3. The rearrangement joins TRBV5-1 to TRBJ1-3; D unresolved. The CDR3 covers 14 residues. Germline-derived CDR1 and CDR2 are SGHRS and YFSETQ. V was shortened by 3 bases and J by 0 bases, with 7 bases between the two germline ends. The CDR3 region is CASSSGVSGNTIYF. The CDR3 nucleotides are TGCGCCAGCAGCTCCGGAGTCTCTGGAAACACCATATATTTT.

The chain recombines TRBV19 with TRBJ1-5; weak D call: TRBD1 (5 bases). The CDR3 loop spans 17 amino acids. Germline-derived CDR1 and CDR2 are LNHDA and SQIVND (reference sequence). Trimming removed 3 bases from V and 1 base from J, with 16 bases in between. The CDR3 bases are TGTGCCAGTAGTATCGGTCAGGGCGGATTGAGCAATCAGCCCCAGCATTTT. This codes for CASSIGQGGLSNQPQHF.

The chain has TRBV12-3 or TRBV12-4 and TRBJ1-5; possibly TRBD1 for D (5 bases). V shed 5 bases and J shed 7 bases, with 9 bases lying between them. The CDR3 consists of 12 residues. The CDR3 DNA sequence: TGTGCCAGCAGTCTCCCAGGGCAGCCCCAGCATTTT. Its translation: CASSLPGQPQHF.

The chain combines TRBV19 with TRBJ1-6, with a possible D match to TRBD1 (6 bases). Germline V lookup: CDR1 LNHDA, CDR2 SQIVND (reference sequence). The CDR3 spans 17 residues. V was cut by 7 bases and J by 0 bases, with 16 bases left in between. The CDR3 reads CASKRQALSSYNSPLHF. The DNA for the CDR3 is TGTGCCAGTAAGCGACAGGCACTAAGCTCCTATAATTCACCCCTCCACTTT.

The chain combines TRBV5-1 with TRBJ2-2, with 7 positions matching TRBD1. V trimming: 4 bases; J trimming: 3 bases; junction bases outside the gene matches: 6. The germline gives CDR1 SGHRS, CDR2 YFSETQ. CDR3 length: 15 amino acids. The CDR3 loop reads CASSRTGADTGELFF. The CDR3 coding sequence is TGCGCCAGCAGCCGTACAGGGGCGGACACCGGGGAGCTGTTTTTT.

This clone appeared a few times. V usage is TRBV11-2 and J usage is TRBJ2-3, with TRBD1 matching over 10 bases. The CDR3 length is 17 residues. CDR1 is SGHAT and CDR2 is FQNNGV in the germline V gene. V lost 5 bases, J lost 3 bases, and 11 bases stayed unmatched. The CDR3 coding sequence is TGTGCCAGCAGCGGACAGGGGGGGCCCCCGGGGACAGATACGCAGTATTTT. As protein: CASSGQGGPPGTDTQYF.

The chain couples TRBV19 to TRBJ2-5; 13 bases fit TRBD2. The germline V gene has CDR1 LNHDA and CDR2 SQIVND (reference sequence). The CDR3 consists of 16 residues. The V gene end was trimmed by 1 base and the J gene end by 4 bases; junction bases not matched to a gene: 3. The CDR3 sequence: CASSIALAGGRETQYF. In DNA form, the CDR3 reads TGTGCCAGTAGTATAGCACTAGCGGGGGGGAGAGAGACCCAGTACTTC.

This clone was seen a few times. The chain is built from TRBV5-5 and TRBJ1-6; 7 bases match TRBD1. After removal of 0 bases from V and 2 bases from J, the junction contained 5 bases not matched to a gene. The CDR3 is 17 residues long. From germline, CDR1 is SGHKS and CDR2 YYEKEE (reference sequence). The CDR3 region is CASSLEGDSAYNSPLHF. The DNA of the CDR3 is TGTGCCAGCAGCTTGGAGGGGGACAGTGCCTATAATTCACCCCTCCACTTT.

V usage is TRBV28 and J usage is TRBJ2-7; TRBD1 might be the D (6 bases). Deletions cut 10 bases from V and 4 bases from J, with 11 bases between. The CDR3 spans 11 residues. Germline lookup yields CDR1 MDHEN and CDR2 SYDVKM. CDR3 sequence reads: CATRTEYEQYF. In DNA form, the CDR3 reads TGTGCCACTAGGACAGAGTACGAGCAGTACTTC.

This sequence joins TRBV5-6 and TRBJ2-1; 9 bases align to TRBD2. With V trimmed by 0 bases and J by 0 bases, 4 bases remained unmatched. The CDR3 has 17 residues. Germline loops: CDR1 SGHDT, CDR2 YYEEEE. The CDR3 DNA reads TGTGCCAGCAGCTTGGTTCGAGCGGGGGGCTCCTACAATGAGCAGTTCTTC. Protein: CASSLVRAGGSYNEQFF.

The gene calls are TRBV6-1 and TRBJ2-2, with D perhaps matching TRBD2 (5 bases). Trimming removed 3 bases at V and 6 bases at J, with 8 bases between. CDR1 is MNHNS and CDR2 is SASEGT in the germline V gene. CDR3 length: 13 residues. Here the CDR3 DNA reads TGTGCCAGCAGTGACGGAGGTGCCGGGGAGCTGTTTTTT. Protein sequence: CASSDGGAGELFF.

This sequence joins TRBV5-4 and TRBJ1-5; TRBD1 might be the D (6 bases). The V gene's germline CDR1 is SGHNT and CDR2 YYREEE (reference sequence). V shed 3 bases and J shed 6 bases, with 10 bases lying between them. This CDR3 is 13 amino acids long. CDR3 sequence reads: CASSYQGLQPQHF. DNA of the CDR3: TGTGCCAGCAGCTATCAGGGGCTTCAGCCCCAGCATTTT.

The chain carries TRBV30 and TRBJ2-7, with TRBD1 identical over 9 bases. This CDR3 has 13 residues. The germline CDR1 and CDR2 sequences are GTSNPN and SVGIG (reference sequence). V was clipped by 6 bases and J by 4 bases; unmatched bases: 7. The CDR3 region is CACRTGTGYEQYF. Written as DNA, the CDR3 is TGTGCCTGCCGGACCGGGACAGGGTACGAGCAGTACTTC.

This clone occurred once. This chain connects TRBV2 to TRBJ2-1, with no clear D. This CDR3 region has 17 residues. V dropped 2 bases and J dropped 0 bases, with 14 bases sitting between them. The germline gives CDR1 SNHLY, CDR2 FYNNEI. CDR3 amino acids: CASSELTPRSSYNEQFF. DNA of the CDR3: TGTGCCAGCAGTGAACTGACTCCCCGAAGCTCCTACAATGAGCAGTTCTTC.

The chain carries TRBV19 and TRBJ1-5; maybe TRBD1 (6 bases). The CDR3 runs 15 residues. CDR1 is LNHDA and CDR2 is SQIVND in the germline V gene (reference sequence). V lost 4 bases to trimming and J lost 0 bases, with 10 bases between them. CDR3 coding DNA: TGTGCCAGTAGTAGCGGACAGCATAGCAATCAGCCCCAGCATTTT. This gives the protein CASSSGQHSNQPQHF.

The rearrangement joins TRBV10-1 to TRBJ1-4; TRBD1 agrees at 7 bases. After removal of 4 bases from V and 8 bases from J, the junction contained 13 bases not matched to a gene. CDR1 is WNHNN and CDR2 is SYGVQD in the germline V gene (reference sequence). CDR3 length: 16 amino acids. CDR3 amino acids: CASSVFGRPQGEKLFF. CDR3 DNA sequence: TGCGCCAGCAGTGTTTTCGGCAGGCCACAGGGGGAAAAACTGTTTTTT.

The chain couples TRBV29-1 to TRBJ1-1; 7 positions match TRBD1. Germline V CDR1 and CDR2: SQVTM, ANQGSEA. V lost 6 bases, J lost 0 bases, and 4 bases stayed unmatched. This CDR3 spans 13 amino acids. DNA of the CDR3: TGCAGCGTACAGGGGACCATGAACACTGAAGCTTTCTTT. Translated: CSVQGTMNTEAFF.

This rearrangement joins TRBV30 to TRBJ2-5; 12 nucleotides match TRBD2. CDR3 length: 13 amino acids. J gave up 6 bases and V 4 bases, and 3 bases lay outside the gene matches. Per the germline V gene, CDR1 is GTSNPN and CDR2 is SVGIG (reference sequence). The CDR3 DNA is TGTGCCTGGACTAGCGGGGGGGCGAAGACCCAGTACTTC. Translating gives CAWTSGGAKTQYF.

The V and J genes are TRBV5-1 and TRBJ2-3; 8 bases align to TRBD2. Germline lookup yields CDR1 SGHRS and CDR2 YFSETQ. The V gene end was trimmed by 7 bases and the J gene end by 3 bases; junction bases not matched to a gene: 4. The CDR3 is 13 amino acids. The CDR3 here is CASFGGATDTQYF. The CDR3 region has the DNA TGCGCCAGCTTCGGGGGGGCAACAGATACGCAGTATTTT.

V and J are TRBV19 and TRBJ1-5; TRBD1 aligns across 7 bases. This CDR3 has 17 residues. Germline V gene lookup returns CDR1 LNHDA and CDR2 SQIVND (reference sequence). Germline trimming cut 0 bases from V and 3 bases from J; bases unmatched to any gene: 8. The CDR3 loop is CASSIDRGTALNQPQHF. The CDR3 bases are TGTGCCAGTAGTATAGATCGCGGGACAGCCCTCAATCAGCCCCAGCATTTT.

J is TRBJ2-5 and V is TRBV10-3, with D tentatively TRBD1 (6 bases). V shed 0 bases and J shed 2 bases, with 10 bases lying between them. The CDR3 is made up of 15 amino acids. Germline V gene sequence: CDR1 ENHRY, CDR2 SYGVKD. The CDR3 spells CAISESGAQQETQYF. In DNA form, the CDR3 reads TGTGCCATCAGTGAGTCGGGGGCCCAACAAGAGACCCAGTACTTC.

V usage is TRBV11-2 and J usage is TRBJ2-7; 9 nucleotides agree with TRBD1. Germline CDR1 reads SGHAT; CDR2 reads FQNNGV. The CDR3 spans 16 residues. The J segment lost 5 bases and the V segment lost 4 bases, leaving 12 bases of the junction unmatched. The CDR3 DNA is TGTGCCAGCAGCTACGACACCGGGACAGGGTACAACGAGCAGTACTTC. Translated: CASSYDTGTGYNEQYF.

On this clone: This same CDR3 is encoded by further DNA sequences in the sample. This chain joins TRBV6-1 and TRBJ1-3, with D possibly TRBD1 on 6 matching bases. The V end lost 1 base, the J end lost 3 bases, and 7 bases lay between the germline ends. Per the germline V gene, CDR1 is MNHNS and CDR2 is SASEGT. This CDR3 has 14 residues. CDR3 region: CASSEGGHGNTIYF. DNA of the CDR3: TGTGCCAGCAGTGAAGGGGGGCATGGAAACACCATATATTTT.

The V gene is TRBV15, the J gene TRBJ1-5; D ambiguous. V lost 7 bases, J lost 0 bases, and 13 bases lay in between. The CDR3 totals 15 residues. Germline lookup yields CDR1 LNHNV and CDR2 YYDKDF (reference sequence). The CDR3 is CATTQDIPSNQPQHF. DNA of the CDR3: TGTGCCACCACCCAGGATATACCTAGCAATCAGCCCCAGCATTTT.

J is TRBJ2-3 and V is TRBV19, with 7 nucleotides matching TRBD2. The germline gives CDR1 LNHDA, CDR2 SQIVND (reference sequence). V dropped 7 bases and J dropped 0; count of bases not matched to a gene: 10. CDR3 length: 16 residues. As DNA, the CDR3 is TGTGCCAGTAAAAGGTTCAGCGGGGCTAGCACAGATACGCAGTATTTT. Encoded protein: CASKRFSGASTDTQYF.